The rows below give T cell receptor beta chains drawn from one sample of a study of cytomegalovirus exposure and HLA in healthy donors. Sequencing was performed with immunoSEQ multiplex PCR; in TCRdb, only in-frame clones are kept and a portion is missing. The sample records fewer than 70,000 clones, approximately 80% being singletons. What was sequenced was PBMCs. The receptors come from a human donor in good health. The CDR3 runs from the conserved cysteine through the conserved F or W. The D gene is left open where the match is weak. Only some rows state a clone size, as once, few, many or a class for expanded clones.

TRBD1	TRBV6-1	TRBJ1-6	NA	TGTGCCAGCAGTGTGGGACAGCCATATAATTCACCCCTCCACTTT	CASSVGQPYNSPLHF
TRBD2	TRBV5-4	TRBJ2-7	NA	TGTGCCAGCAGGAATCAGCGGGAGGGCTACGAGCAGTACTTC	CASRNQREGYEQYF
TRBD1	TRBV7-7	TRBJ2-5	once	TGTGCTAGCAGCGAGAACAGGGGATCAGAGACCCAGTACTTC	CASSENRGSETQYF
TRBD2	TRBV27	TRBJ2-7	once	TGTGCCAGCAGTTTAGTACTAGCGGGAGGCCCCTACGAGCAGTACTTC	CASSLVLAGGPYEQYF
NA	TRBV4-3	TRBJ1-5	NA	TGCGCCAGCAGCCAATTGGGCAGAAATCAGCCCCAGCATTTT	CASSQLGRNQPQHF
NA	TRBV11-3	TRBJ1-6	NA	TGTGCCAGCAGCTTAGGGGGCACGGGTTCACCCCTCCACTTT	CASSLGGTGSPLHF
NA	TRBV5-1	TRBJ1-3	NA	TGCGCCAGCAGCCTCGGGCGGGCCTCTGGAAACACCATATATTTT	CASSLGRASGNTIYF
NA	TRBV7-2	TRBJ2-5	NA	TGTGCCAGCAGCTTGCGGAGCCAAGAGACCCAGTACTTC	CASSLRSQETQYF
TRBD1	TRBV11-2	TRBJ1-1	NA	TGTGCCAGCAGCGCGACAGGGGGTACTGAAGCTTTCTTT	CASSATGGTEAFF
NA	TRBV11-2	TRBJ2-7	NA	TGTGCCAGCAGCTTAGGACCCACAGGGTCCTACGAGCAGTACTTC	CASSLGPTGSYEQYF
NA	TRBV2	TRBJ1-1	NA	TGTGCCAGCCAGAGAGGCATGAACACTGAAGCTTTCTTT	CASQRGMNTEAFF
NA	TRBV5-1	TRBJ2-1	few	TGCGCCAGCAGCTTGGGGCCAGGCAACGAGCAGTTCTTC	CASSLGPGNEQFF
NA	TRBV5-3	TRBJ2-7	NA	TGTGCCAGAAGCTTGAAGTTTGTGGTCAGGGTCAACTACGAGCAGTACTTC	CARSLKFVVRVNYEQYF
NA	TRBV6-5	TRBJ1-4	NA	TGTGCCAGCAGACTGCTTGGGCCTGAAGGTGAAAAACTGTTTTTT	CASRLLGPEGEKLFF
NA	TRBV6-1	TRBJ1-2	once	TGTGCCAGCAGAGAAAGCGCGCTTTTTGACTATGGCTACACCTTC	CASRESALFDYGYTF
NA	TRBV19	TRBJ1-1	NA	TGTGCCAGTAGTTCTAACCGGGAAGCTTTCTTT	CASSSNREAFF
TRBD2	TRBV7-3	TRBJ2-5	NA	TGTGCCAGCAGCCAAGGGATGCGGGGGGCGAACCCCCTTTCAGAGACCCAGTACTTC	CASSQGMRGANPLSETQYF
NA	TRBV6-1	TRBJ2-2	NA	TGTGCCAGCAGTGGGGACTGGCCAAACACCGGGGAGCTGTTTTTT	CASSGDWPNTGELFF
TRBD2	TRBV4-1	TRBJ2-7	few	TGCGCCAGCAGCCAAACTAGCGGGCAACACTACGAGCAGTACTTC	CASSQTSGQHYEQYF
TRBD1	TRBV27	TRBJ2-7	NA	TGTGCCAGCAGTTTGGAGGGGGGGGACAGGGACCCCTACGAGCAGTACTTC	CASSLEGGDRDPYEQYF
TRBD2	TRBV4-3	TRBJ2-7	NA	TGCGCCAGCAGCGCAACTAGCGGGAGTCGACGCGAGCAGTACTTC	CASSATSGSRREQYF
NA	TRBV13	TRBJ1-2	few	TGTGCCAGCAGCGAACAGGGATGGGGCTACACCTTC	CASSEQGWGYTF
NA	TRBV10-3	TRBJ2-3	NA	TGTGCCATCAGTGGCAAGGGCGGGGACACAGATACGCAGTATTTT	CAISGKGGDTDTQYF